This T cell receptor beta chain was identified during a study of T-cell reconstitution after alpha-beta-depleted transplantation in children. Study outcomes and limitations: The origin of high day-60 TCRbeta diversity in some patients lay in surviving recipient T cells and thymic progenitors. By about two months after transplant, alpha-beta T cells reportedly arose from several hundred graft clones that had expanded. T-cell counts and diversity at one year post-transplant came mainly from newly produced T cells.

Between the trimmed V and J ends, which lost 4 bases and 2 bases, there was a span of 11 bases. The CDR3 is made up of 14 amino acids. CDR1 is SGHDT and CDR2 is YYEEEE in the germline V gene. This clonotype has ten or more counts. Its antigen remains unidentified. The library targeted TCRbeta and was prepared with unique molecular identifiers. One entry per CDR3 protein results from TCRdb running MiXCR on the PCR reads. This table holds 500,000 to 650,000 distinct CDR3 sequences, 9.5% to 12% found once. Sample: PBMCs, mostly from graft donor cells, taken 180 days after TCRalphabeta/CD19-depleted stem cell transplant. The J gene is TRBJ2-3, the V gene TRBV5-6; D is undetermined. The TCR originated in a female patient aged 2-15 years who had a stem cell transplant for aplastic anemia, so the T cells may come from the graft donor. The CDR3 sequence: CASSPGTITDTQYF. As DNA, the CDR3 is TGTGCCAGCAGCCCCGGCACAATCACAGATACGCAGTATTTT.